This entry features one T cell receptor beta chain sequence. Its antigen remains undetermined. The sample holds no much larger clone one base away, and base qualities are not on file. The sample belongs to a study of blood T cell repertoires in COVID-19 (dated by TCRdb to the early 2020s). A note on the overall study: Samples from collaborators originated in the United States, Italy and Spain and spanned both the acute and convalescent phases of COVID-19. The material from the prospective study consisted of cDNA or gDNA derived from T cells, B-cell-depleted T cells, or PBMCs. Sample metadata almost always included a de-identified subject ID, COVID-19 status, age in years and sex. Samples came from the ongoing ImmuneRACE study (first 160 participants) plus 1,254 subjects from 6 global collaborators. The repertoires were released in a freely available public database meant as a resource for research on the immune response to SARS-CoV-2. Deeply sampled blood TCRbeta repertoires from subjects exposed to, actively infected with, or recovered from COVID-19 were included in the dataset. HLA class I and class II types, where available, came from metadata supplied by the sample provider rather than from assay-based typing. Study-wide findings and limitations: Clinical and demographic metadata were provided uncurated, with the amount varying by source and participant.

V loses 1 base at its end and J loses 0 bases; junction bases beyond the gene matches: 12. Sequences SGHNT (CDR1) and YENEEA (CDR2) are obtained from the germline V gene. Counted from cysteine to phenylalanine, this CDR3 has 20 amino acids. Kept here is only the CDR3 DNA, which spans 60 bases and is read in frame from base 1. TCRbeta CDR3 regions were amplified from genomic DNA by means of the immunoSEQ Assay, a bias-controlled multiplex PCR. In the original analysis: Nucleated cell counts per sample were estimated from amplification of reference gene primers within the assay. To quantify the absolute abundance of each unique TCRbeta CDR3 rearrangement, sequence reads were collapsed and filtered. Productive Simpson clonality was computed per sample as the square root of Simpson's diversity index over productive rearrangements. TCRdb took over this immuneACCESS table, retaining in-frame rearrangements with V and J assigned. Such tables are incomplete; in checked studies, under half of the missing clones stem from an unresolved V gene, and the remainder is unexplained. V and J calls and clone size are given by that table; D and trimming were obtained from the DNA. In this sample the table shows some 230,000 clones, roughly 81% of which occur a single time. The ten largest account for 2.9% of the sample.

Another Seattle source contributed samples from volunteer blood donors who had recovered from COVID-19. Whole blood was collected in K2EDTA tubes by collaborating institutions according to the institutions' own protocols. Collaborator samples were shipped for TCRbeta analysis as frozen whole blood, isolated PBMCs, or DNA extracted from either sample type. The sequence is built from TRBV11-3 and TRBJ2-1, and 10 junctional nucleotides match TRBD2. Sample: peripheral blood. The clonotype originates from a man between 50 and 59 years old who had recovered from COVID-19. The sequence in DNA is TGTGCCAGCAGCTTAGGGGCTAGCGGGAGTCTACCCAGCTCCTACAATGAGCAGTTCTTC. Translated, this gives CASSLGASGSLPSSYNEQFF. The full variable domain, completed from the reference TRBV11-3 and TRBJ2-1 proteins outside the CDR3, reads EAGVVQSPRYKIIEKKQPVAFWCNPISGHNTLYWYLQNLGQGPELLIRYENEEAVDDSQLPKDRFSAERLKGVDSTLKIQPAELGDSAVYLCASSLGASGSLPSSYNEQFFGPGTRLTVL.